The 20 T cell receptor beta chains listed next were all sequenced from one sample in a study of blood T cell repertoires in COVID-19. Profiled with immunoSEQ multiplex PCR; TCRdb holds only in-frame clones, not every one. The sample lists roughly 100,000 clones; 87% were seen once. Source material: peripheral blood. The source of these receptors is a woman aged 45-65 years with COVID-19, enrolled during active disease.

This chain connects TRBV7-8 to TRBJ1-4; possible D gene TRBD1, 5 bases. The ends were cut back, 4 bases at V and 8 bases at J, with 17 bases in the middle. Per the germline V gene, CDR1 is SGHVS and CDR2 is FQNEAQ. This CDR3 has 15 amino acids. The CDR3 coding sequence is TGTGCCAGCAGCTCATTTTTCCGCGGGGGGGAAAAACTGTTTTTT. Translating gives CASSSFFRGGEKLFF.

The V and J genes are TRBV10-3 and TRBJ2-2; TRBD2 matches at 11 bases. V lost 6 bases, J lost 1 base, and 16 bases stayed unmatched. The CDR3 loop spans 20 amino acids. Germline V lookup: CDR1 ENHRY, CDR2 SYGVKD. The CDR3 sequence: CAISPSYGASGGQNTGELFF. DNA of the CDR3: TGTGCCATCAGCCCCTCGTATGGGGCTAGCGGGGGGCAGAACACCGGGGAGCTGTTTTTT.

The CDR3 spells CASSERGAGEQFF. CDR3 bases: TGTGCCAGCAGTGAGCGGGGGGCAGGGGAGCAGTTCTTC. The chain employs TRBV2 and TRBJ2-1, with TRBD2 identical over 8 bases. The CDR3 has 13 residues. Unmatched junction bases numbered 5, after V lost 3 bases and J lost 10 bases. Germline loops: CDR1 SNHLY, CDR2 FYNNEI. Based on the CDR3 plus reference TRBV2 and TRBJ2-1, the full variable domain is EPEVTQTPSHQVTQMGQEVILRCVPISNHLYFYWYRQILGQKVEFLVSFYNNEISEKSEIFDDQFSVERPDGSNFTLKIRSTKLEDSAMYFCASSERGAGEQFFGPGTRLTVL.

The CDR3 loop reads CASSLSGTGFYEQYF. In DNA, the CDR3 is TGTGCCAGCAGCTTATCCGGGACAGGGTTCTACGAGCAGTACTTC. V gene TRBV7-2 combines with J gene TRBJ2-7; 9 bases are a match to TRBD1. The V gene's germline CDR1 is SGHTA and CDR2 FQGNSA. With 2 bases clipped from V and 3 bases from J, the junction kept 5 bases outside the gene matches. The CDR3 sequence is 15 residues long. The full variable domain, its missing parts supplied by reference TRBV7-2 and TRBJ2-7, is GAGVSQSPSNKVTEKGKDVELRCDPISGHTALYWYRQSLGQGLEFLIYFQGNSAPDKSGLPSDRFSAERTGGSVSTLTIQRTQQEDSAVYLCASSLSGTGFYEQYFGPGTRLTVT.

V is TRBV25-1 and J is TRBJ2-7, with D perhaps TRBD1 (5 bases). Trimming took off 0 bases at V and 0 bases at J, with 9 bases between the two ends. The CDR3 consists of 15 residues. CDR1 and CDR2 (germline): MGHDK, SYGVNS. CDR3 sequence reads: CASSEYLDNSYEQYF. The CDR3 bases are TGTGCCAGCAGTGAATATTTGGACAACTCCTACGAGCAGTACTTC.

V gene TRBV6-1 combines with J gene TRBJ1-4; maybe TRBD1 (6 bases). The ends were cut back, 6 bases at V and 4 bases at J, with 12 bases in the middle. Germline V CDR1 and CDR2: MNHNS, SASEGT. This CDR3 comprises 14 residues. The CDR3 DNA is TGTGCCAGCAGCGACACAGGGAATAATGAAAAACTGTTTTTT. This encodes CASSDTGNNEKLFF.

The CDR3 nucleotides are TGTGCCAGCAGCTACAGCACCGACAGATTCTATGGCTACACCTTC. Translation gives CASSYSTDRFYGYTF. The rearrangement links TRBV7-9 to TRBJ1-2; D may be TRBD1 (5 bases). Trimming shortened V by 4 bases and J by 4 bases, and 16 bases separated the two germline ends. This CDR3 has 15 residues. CDR1 and CDR2 from the germline V gene are SEHNR and FQNEAQ (reference sequence).

This chain joins TRBV30 and TRBJ1-6; the D is unclear. Trimming took 3 bases from V and 9 from J, leaving 9 bases between them. The CDR3 is 12 residues long. Germline CDR1 and CDR2: GTSNPN and SVGIG (reference sequence). CDR3 nucleotides: TGTGCCTGGAGCCGGGATTCTTCACCCCTCCACTTT. It is translated as CAWSRDSSPLHF.

The chain links TRBV4-1 to TRBJ2-3; TRBD2 matches at 9 bases. The CDR3 spans 14 residues. V was pared by 4 bases and J by 1 base, with 0 bases of the junction left unmatched. In germline, CDR1 is MGHRA, CDR2 YSYEKL. The CDR3 region is CASSLAGGTDTQYF. The CDR3 DNA reads as TGCGCCAGCAGCCTAGCGGGGGGCACAGATACGCAGTATTTT.

The V gene is TRBV5-6, the J gene TRBJ2-7; 9 nucleotides agree with TRBD1. Germline assignment: CDR1 SGHDT and CDR2 YYEEEE. CDR3 length: 15 residues. V was clipped by 4 bases and J by 4 bases; unmatched bases: 9. This CDR3 reads CASSDSTGGGYEQYF. CDR3 coding DNA: TGTGCCAGCAGCGACTCGACAGGGGGAGGGTACGAGCAGTACTTC.

The chain joins TRBV28 to TRBJ1-1, with 8 bases lining up with TRBD1. The CDR3 totals 16 residues. CDR1 and CDR2 from the germline V gene are MDHEN and SYDVKM. J was trimmed by 2 bases and V by 2 bases; bases with no gene match: 7. As DNA, the CDR3 is TGTGCCAGCAGTTTAGGAGGACAGGGTTCTAACACTGAAGCTTTCTTT. Protein: CASSLGGQGSNTEAFF.

This sequence joins TRBV9 and TRBJ2-1; 8 nucleotides align to TRBD2. Losses at the gene ends were 0 bases for V and 4 bases for J; bases not matched to a gene: 3. The CDR3 sequence is 15 residues long. The germline V gene encodes CDR1 SGDLS and CDR2 YYNGEE. Written as DNA, the CDR3 is TGTGCCAGCAGCGTAGGTAGCGGGGTTTACAATGAGCAGTTCTTC. Amino acid sequence: CASSVGSGVYNEQFF.

The genes are TRBV5-1 and TRBJ2-5, with 9 bases fitting TRBD1. CDR1 SGHRS and CDR2 YFSETQ come from the germline V gene. The CDR3 is made up of 14 amino acids. The V segment lost 6 bases and the J segment 5 bases; nucleotides outside the gene matches: 8. The DNA for the CDR3 is TGCGCCAGCAAGTTACAGGGGGCTGGTGAGACCCAGTACTTC. Translated: CASKLQGAGETQYF.

This rearrangement joins TRBV28 to TRBJ2-1, with D uncertain. Trimming removed 6 bases from V and 7 bases from J, with 13 bases in between. Germline V gives CDR1 MDHEN, CDR2 SYDVKM. CDR3 size: 13 residues. DNA of the CDR3: TGTGCCAGCAGCCCCCCTCCCGGGAATGAGCAGTTCTTC. As protein: CASSPPPGNEQFF.

The chain joins TRBV27 to TRBJ2-1; no firm D call. CDR1 MNHEY and CDR2 SMNVEV come from the germline V gene (reference sequence). The CDR3 extends over 16 amino acids. V lost 2 bases, J lost 4 bases, and 15 bases lay in between. The CDR3 region has the DNA TGTGCCAGCAGTTTACGGTTTAGTTACAGTTACAATGAGCAGTTCTTC. Amino acid sequence: CASSLRFSYSYNEQFF.

V is TRBV5-1 and J is TRBJ2-2; 7 positions match TRBD2. Losses at the gene ends were 0 bases for V and 6 bases for J; bases not matched to a gene: 5. This CDR3 is built from 15 residues. Per germline, CDR1 SGHRS and CDR2 YFSETQ. This CDR3 is CASSLASGRSGELFF. The CDR3 DNA follows: TGCGCCAGCAGCTTGGCGTCCGGGAGGTCCGGGGAGCTGTTTTTT.

J is TRBJ2-1 and V is TRBV7-2; D might be TRBD1 (5 bases). The CDR3 length is 15 residues. Germline CDR1 reads SGHTA; CDR2 reads FQGNSA. V lost 5 bases, J lost 5 bases, and 16 bases lay in between. As DNA, the CDR3 is TGTGCCAGCAGCCTCTTGGGGCCGCAGAACAATGAGCAGTTCTTC. Protein sequence: CASSLLGPQNNEQFF.

This clone was seen a single time. J is TRBJ2-3 and V is TRBV11-3; D unclear. V was pared by 3 bases and J by 5 bases, with 3 bases between. In germline, CDR1 is SGHNT, CDR2 YENEEA. This CDR3 region has 11 residues. CDR3 in DNA: TGTGCCAGCAGCTTCGTAGATACGCAGTATTTT. Translated, it gives CASSFVDTQYF.

The count of this clone is one. This chain uses TRBV6-5 with TRBJ2-7, with D possibly being TRBD2 (6 bases). Trimming cost V 2 bases and J 5 bases, with 7 bases left between them. CDR3 length equals 12 residues. Germline CDR1 and CDR2: MNHEY and SVGAGI. This CDR3 is CASSYGGNEQYF. The CDR3 bases are TGTGCCAGCAGTTACGGGGGGAACGAGCAGTACTTC.

This CDR3 is CSVDLDRGTTNEKLFF. CDR3 sequence (DNA): TGCAGCGTTGATTTGGACAGGGGGACAACTAATGAAAAACTGTTTTTT. The rearrangement links TRBV29-1 to TRBJ1-4; 10 bases align to TRBD1. The ends lost 3 bases at V and 0 bases at J; junction bases unmatched: 4. The germline gives CDR1 SQVTM, CDR2 ANQGSEA. This CDR3 is 16 amino acids long.